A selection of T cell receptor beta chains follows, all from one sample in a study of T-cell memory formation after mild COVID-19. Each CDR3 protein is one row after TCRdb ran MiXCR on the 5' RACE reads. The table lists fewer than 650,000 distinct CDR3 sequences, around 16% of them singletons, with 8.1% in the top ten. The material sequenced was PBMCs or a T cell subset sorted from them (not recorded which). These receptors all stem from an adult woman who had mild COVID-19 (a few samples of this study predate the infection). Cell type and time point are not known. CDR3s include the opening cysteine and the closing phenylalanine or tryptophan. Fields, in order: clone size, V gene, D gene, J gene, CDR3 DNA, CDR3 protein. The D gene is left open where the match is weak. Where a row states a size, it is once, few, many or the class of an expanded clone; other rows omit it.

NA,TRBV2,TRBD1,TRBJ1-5,TGTGCCAGCAGTGAAGTAGGGACAGGGAAGGGTCAGCCCCAGCATTTT,CASSEVGTGKGQPQHF
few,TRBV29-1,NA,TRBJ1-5,TGCAGCGTTGAATGGAGGGAGGGTCAGCCCCAGCATTTT,CSVEWREGQPQHF
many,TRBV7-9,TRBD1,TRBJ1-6,TGTGCCAGCAGCTTTGGACAGGGAGGGACACCCCTCCACTTT,CASSFGQGGTPLHF
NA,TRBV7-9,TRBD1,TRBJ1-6,TGTGCCAGCAGCACTGACAGGGGAGACTCACCCCTCCACTTT,CASSTDRGDSPLHF
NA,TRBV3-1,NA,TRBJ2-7,TGTGCCAGCAGCCAAGGGGGGTACAGCGTGGGCGAGCAGTACTTC,CASSQGGYSVGEQYF
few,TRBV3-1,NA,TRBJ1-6,TGTGCCAGCAGCGGAGTATCACCCCTCCACTTT,CASSGVSPLHF
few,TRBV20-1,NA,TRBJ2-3,TGCAGTGTTGTTCCTGACAAAATAATCACAGATACGCAGTATTTT,CSVVPDKIITDTQYF
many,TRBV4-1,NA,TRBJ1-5,TGCGCCAGCAGCCGGATACAGGGTGGGGAGCCCCAGCATTTT,CASSRIQGGEPQHF
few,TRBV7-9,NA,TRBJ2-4,TGTGCCAGCAGCTTGAGAACAGGGATGAACATTCAGTACTTC,CASSLRTGMNIQYF
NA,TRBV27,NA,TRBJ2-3,TGTGCCAGCAGTCCTTGGGCGGGGACTAGCACAGATACGCAGTATTTT,CASSPWAGTSTDTQYF
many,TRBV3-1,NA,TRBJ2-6,TGTGCCAGCGAAAACTCTGGGGCCAACGTCCTGACTTTC,CASENSGANVLTF